This T cell receptor (beta chain) was sequenced during a study of CD8 T cells in ankylosing spondylitis. Study outcomes and limitations: Clones linked to disease were reported to show significant enrichment in matched ankylosing spondylitis synovial fluid. Peripheral blood held disease-linked clones only at relatively low frequency, and these were CD8+. Typical of ankylosing spondylitis blood, it appeared, was a TCR beta motif of about eight highly homologous variants.

About this clonotype: Antigen unknown.

5'-RACE, quantitative and with molecular barcodes, yielded the TCR beta libraries. TCRdb itself ran the 5' RACE reads through MiXCR, one entry per CDR3 protein. The sample lists about 400,000 distinct CDR3 sequences; more than 20% were seen once. The specimen was blood, either unsorted or a sorted T cell fraction (not recorded which). This receptor was identified in a male donor with ankylosing spondylitis or in good health (not recorded which).

CDR3 amino acids: CASSLGTGAEAFF. CDR3 nucleotides: TGTGCCAGCAGCTTAGGGACAGGGGCTGAAGCTTTCTTT. The gene calls are TRBV7-9 and TRBJ1-1, with 9 bases that match TRBD1. Trimming removed 1 base from V and 6 bases from J; junction bases left unmatched: 0. The CDR3 sequence is 13 residues long. Germline lookup yields CDR1 SEHNR and CDR2 FQNEAQ (reference sequence).